These T cell receptor beta chains were read from a single sample in a study of blood T cell repertoires in COVID-19. The table came from immunoSEQ multiplex PCR; TCRdb's copy has only in-frame clones and leaves some out. The sample shows approximately 250,000 clones, approximately 85% of them seen only once. The sequenced material came from peripheral blood. These receptors all stem from a woman older than 75 with COVID-19, enrolled during active disease. The CDR3 runs from the conserved cysteine through the conserved F or W. D genes are given only for firm matches. Rows give clone size only sometimes, using once, few, many, or a class for an expanded clone.

TRBJ1-2 | TRBV7-9 | 16 | . | . | TGTGCCAGCACCAAATTAGGACCCCAGGGGAGCTATGGCTACACCTTC | CASTKLGPQGSYGYTF
TRBJ1-1 | TRBV6-4 | 13 | . | . | TGTGCCAGCAGCGTTACACAGAACACTGAAGCTTTCTTT | CASSVTQNTEAFF
TRBJ2-3 | TRBV5-1 | 15 | . | . | TGCGCCAGCAGCTTGGGTGCAGGGTACACAGATACGCAGTATTTT | CASSLGAGYTDTQYF
TRBJ2-3 | TRBV5-4 | 17 | . | . | TGTGCCAGCAGCTTGGACGTCGGGGGAACCAAGGCAGATACGCAGTATTTT | CASSLDVGGTKADTQYF
TRBJ1-1 | TRBV5-1 | 14 | . | . | TGCGCCAGCAGCTGGCAGGGAAGGCAGACTGAAGCTTTCTTT | CASSWQGRQTEAFF
TRBJ2-3 | TRBV5-1 | 17 | . | . | TGCGCCAGCAGCGGTGCCATGACTTCTACTAGCACAGATACGCAGTATTTT | CASSGAMTSTSTDTQYF
TRBJ2-3 | TRBV10-3 | 15 | . | TRBD2 | TGTGCCATCCAGAGTCCTAGCGGGGGAGGAGATACGCAGTATTTT | CAIQSPSGGGDTQYF
TRBJ1-2 | TRBV5-1 | 17 | . | TRBD1 | TGCGCCAGCAGCTCAGGACAGGGAGGGCCCAGTAACTATGGCTACACCTTC | CASSSGQGGPSNYGYTF
TRBJ2-1 | TRBV5-1 | 14 | . | . | TGCGCCAGCAGCTTCCAGACAGGTAACAATGAGCAGTTCTTC | CASSFQTGNNEQFF
TRBJ2-1 | TRBV18 | 17 | . | TRBD1 | TGTGCCAGCTCACCACTTAACGCCGGGACAGGTTCCAATGAGCAGTTCTTC | CASSPLNAGTGSNEQFF
TRBJ2-3 | TRBV7-9 | 17 | . | TRBD1 | TGTGCCAGCAGCTTCGGGACAGGGGGTACTGGAGTCGATACGCAGTATTTT | CASSFGTGGTGVDTQYF
TRBJ2-3 | TRBV10-3 | 13 | . | . | TGTGCCATCAGTGACGGGAGCACAGATACGCAGTATTTT | CAISDGSTDTQYF
TRBJ1-3 | TRBV4-2 | 16 | . | . | TGTGCCAGCAGCCAAGATGGGGCCTACTCTGGAAACACCATATATTTT | CASSQDGAYSGNTIYF
TRBJ2-1 | TRBV28 | 16 | . | TRBD1 | TGTGCCAGCAGCCCCACAGGGGGTGACTACTACAATGAGCAGTTCTTC | CASSPTGGDYYNEQFF
TRBJ1-2 | TRBV2 | 14 | . | TRBD1 | TGTGCCAGCAGCGAACAGGGGGTCGGGGATGGCTACACCTTC | CASSEQGVGDGYTF
TRBJ1-1 | TRBV30 | 15 | . | TRBD1 | TGTGCCTGGAGTCGACAGGGTTTGATGGGCACTGAAGCTTTCTTT | CAWSRQGLMGTEAFF
TRBJ1-2 | TRBV27 | 16 | . | . | TGTGCCAGCAGAATTGGGGCTGGGGGGGGGAATAATGGCTACACCTTC | CASRIGAGGGNNGYTF
TRBJ1-5 | TRBV19 | 14 | . | . | TGTGCCAGTAGTGGAGCGAATGGCAATCAGCCCCAGCATTTT | CASSGANGNQPQHF
TRBJ2-3 | TRBV7-6 | 15 | . | TRBD2 | TGTGCCAGCAGAGAACGGGGGGAGGTAACAGATACGCAGTATTTT | CASRERGEVTDTQYF
TRBJ1-5 | TRBV9 | 15 | . | TRBD1 | TGTGCCAGCAGCGCGAGCGGACAGGGCTATCAGCCCCAGCATTTT | CASSASGQGYQPQHF
TRBJ1-1 | TRBV2 | 14 | . | TRBD1 | TGTGCCAGCAGGGGGACAGGGGAGTTGACTGAAGCTTTCTTT | CASRGTGELTEAFF
TRBJ2-1 | TRBV5-4 | 11 | . | . | TGTGCCAGCAGCTTATATAATGAGCAGTTCTTC | CASSLYNEQFF
TRBJ2-5 | TRBV7-2 | 15 | . | . | TGTGCCAGCAGCAGACAACAGGGAACCAGGGAGACCCAGTACTTC | CASSRQQGTRETQYF
TRBJ2-5 | TRBV10-3 | 14 | . | . | TGTGCCACCGGGGGTCGGGGGTTTCAAGAGACCCAGTACTTC | CATGGRGFQETQYF
TRBJ2-5 | TRBV5-1 | 13 | . | TRBD2 | TGCGCCAGCAGCTTTGGACTAGCTGAGACCCAGTACTTC | CASSFGLAETQYF
TRBJ1-2 | TRBV18 | 14 | . | TRBD1 | TGTGCCAGCTCACCAACTACAGGGGTGAGAGGCTACACCTTC | CASSPTTGVRGYTF
TRBJ2-5 | TRBV6-5 | 13 | . | . | TGTGCCAGCAGCCCGGACAGCCAAGAGACCCAGTACTTC | CASSPDSQETQYF
TRBJ1-3 | TRBV5-1 | 14 | . | . | TGCGCCAGTCAGGCCTCTCCATCTGGAAACACCATATATTTT | CASQASPSGNTIYF
TRBJ1-6 | TRBV19 | 15 | . | . | TGTGCCAGTACAACAGGCATTGGCATTCCCTCACCCCTCCACTTT | CASTTGIGIPSPLHF
TRBJ2-2 | TRBV19 | 15 | . | TRBD1 | TGTGCCAGTAGAAAGGGACAGCTGAACACCGGGGAGCTGTTTTTT | CASRKGQLNTGELFF
TRBJ2-5 | TRBV9 | 15 | . | . | TGTGCCAGCAGCTCTGAGGGTGGCGGTCAAGAGACCCAGTACTTC | CASSSEGGGQETQYF
TRBJ1-6 | TRBV5-8 | 15 | . | . | TGTGCCAGCAGCTCGAGTGGGTCCAGGGGATCACCCCTCCACTTT | CASSSSGSRGSPLHF
TRBJ1-1 | TRBV29-1 | 10 | . | . | TGCAGCGGTGAGGGCCCACAGGCTTTCTTT | CSGEGPQAFF
TRBJ1-5 | TRBV27 | 12 | few | . | TGTGCCAGCAACAGCCCCAATCAGCCCCAGCATTTT | CASNSPNQPQHF
TRBJ1-2 | TRBV30 | 12 | . | . | TGTGCCTGGACGGTCCTCAACTATGGCTACACCTTC | CAWTVLNYGYTF
TRBJ1-6 | TRBV28 | 11 | . | . | TGTGCCAGCAGGCAGGTGACACCCCTCCACTTT | CASRQVTPLHF
TRBJ2-1 | TRBV4-2 | 15 | . | . | TGTGCCAGCAGCCAAGAGGGGGCCTCCTACAATGAGCAGTTCTTC | CASSQEGASYNEQFF
TRBJ2-3 | TRBV19 | 14 | . | . | TGTGCCAGTAGCCACAGCTCCTTAAAAGATACGCAGTATTTT | CASSHSSLKDTQYF
TRBJ2-6 | TRBV19 | 17 | . | . | TGTGCCACCCGAGAACTGGCCCTGGAGTCTGGGGCCAACGTCCTGACTTTC | CATRELALESGANVLTF
TRBJ2-1 | TRBV11-2 | 14 | few | . | TGTGCCAGCAGCTTCGATCGGTCCTCCCCCGAGCAGTTCTTC | CASSFDRSSPEQFF
TRBJ1-5 | TRBV6-2/TRBV6-3 | 14 | once | . | TGTGCCAGCAGCCTTGACAGAAACAATCAGCCCCAGCATTTT | CASSLDRNNQPQHF
TRBJ2-3 | TRBV7-2 | 17 | . | TRBD1 | TGTGCCAGCAGCTCATACCTGACAGGGGGGGCGCGAGATACGCAGTATTTT | CASSSYLTGGARDTQYF
TRBJ2-2 | TRBV9 | 16 | . | . | TGTGCCAGCAGCCCCCTCGCGGGCCAGAACACCGGGGAGCTGTTTTTT | CASSPLAGQNTGELFF
TRBJ1-1 | TRBV12-3/TRBV12-4 | 12 | once | . | TGTGCCAGCAGCCTCTTCAACACTGAAGCTTTCTTT | CASSLFNTEAFF
TRBJ1-2 | TRBV6-5 | 14 | . | . | TGTGCGTCGACCTCCCCGAGGGCCGGAAATGGCTACACCTTC | CASTSPRAGNGYTF
TRBJ2-1 | TRBV29-1 | 12 | . | . | TGCAGCGTTGACAGGGCCTACAATGAGCAGTTCTTC | CSVDRAYNEQFF
TRBJ2-5 | TRBV2 | 14 | . | . | TGTGCCAGCAGTGAGGGTGGGGCGCAAGAGACCCAGTACTTC | CASSEGGAQETQYF
TRBJ1-1 | TRBV28 | 14 | . | . | TGTGCCAGCATTAGGGGGGGCGAGCCCACTGAAGCTTTCTTT | CASIRGGEPTEAFF